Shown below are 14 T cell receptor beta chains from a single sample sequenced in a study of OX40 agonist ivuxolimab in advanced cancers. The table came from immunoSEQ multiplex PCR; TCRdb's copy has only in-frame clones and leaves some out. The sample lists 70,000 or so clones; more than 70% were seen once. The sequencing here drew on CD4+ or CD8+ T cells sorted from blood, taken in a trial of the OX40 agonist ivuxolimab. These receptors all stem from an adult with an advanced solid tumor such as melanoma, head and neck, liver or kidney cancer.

CDR3 amino acids: CASSIGVSLSAPLHF. In DNA, the CDR3 is TGTGCCAGTAGTATAGGGGTCAGTTTAAGTGCACCCCTCCACTTT. The chain joins TRBV19 to TRBJ1-6; D not certain. Looked up from germline, CDR1 is LNHDA and CDR2 is SQIVND (reference sequence). The CDR3 length is 15 residues. V lost 1 base to trimming and J lost 11 bases, with 15 bases between them.

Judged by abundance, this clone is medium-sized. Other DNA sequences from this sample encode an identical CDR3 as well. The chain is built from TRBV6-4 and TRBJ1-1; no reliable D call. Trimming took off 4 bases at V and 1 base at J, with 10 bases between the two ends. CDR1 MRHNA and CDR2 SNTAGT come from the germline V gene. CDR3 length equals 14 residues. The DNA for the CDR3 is TGTGCCAGCAGTGCAAGCCCAGGGAACACTGAAGCTTTCTTT. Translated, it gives CASSASPGNTEAFF.

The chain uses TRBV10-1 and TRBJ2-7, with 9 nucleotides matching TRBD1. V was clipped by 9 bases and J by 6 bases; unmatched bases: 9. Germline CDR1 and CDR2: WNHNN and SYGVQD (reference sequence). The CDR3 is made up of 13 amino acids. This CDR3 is CARQRTGDGEQYF. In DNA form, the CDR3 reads TGCGCCAGGCAGAGGACAGGGGACGGCGAGCAGTACTTC.

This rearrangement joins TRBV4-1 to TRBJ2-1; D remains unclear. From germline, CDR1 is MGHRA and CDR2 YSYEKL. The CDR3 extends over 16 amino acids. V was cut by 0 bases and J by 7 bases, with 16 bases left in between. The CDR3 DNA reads TGCGCCAGCAGCCAAGACCGCCTCCTGATAGGGAATGAGCAGTTCTTC. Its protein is CASSQDRLLIGNEQFF.

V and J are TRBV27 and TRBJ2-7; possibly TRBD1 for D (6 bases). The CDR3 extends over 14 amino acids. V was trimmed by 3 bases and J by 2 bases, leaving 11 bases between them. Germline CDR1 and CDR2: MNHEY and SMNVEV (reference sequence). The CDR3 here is CASSFTGTTYEQYF. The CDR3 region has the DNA TGTGCCAGCAGTTTTACCGGGACAACCTACGAGCAGTACTTC.

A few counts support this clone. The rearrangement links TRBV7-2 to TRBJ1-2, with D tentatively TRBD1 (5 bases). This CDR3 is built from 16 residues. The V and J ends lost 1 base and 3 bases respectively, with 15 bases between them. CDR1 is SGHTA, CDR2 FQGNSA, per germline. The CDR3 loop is CASSLDRRNPHYGYTF. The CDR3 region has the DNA TGTGCCAGCAGCTTAGACAGGAGGAACCCCCACTATGGCTACACCTTC.

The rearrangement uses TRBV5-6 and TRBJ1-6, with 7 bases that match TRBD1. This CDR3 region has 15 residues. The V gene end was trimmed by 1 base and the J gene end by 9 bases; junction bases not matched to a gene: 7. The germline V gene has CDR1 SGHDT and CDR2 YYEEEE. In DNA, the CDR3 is TGTGCCAGCAGCTTGATCGACAGGGATAGTTCACCCCTCCACTTT. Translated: CASSLIDRDSSPLHF.

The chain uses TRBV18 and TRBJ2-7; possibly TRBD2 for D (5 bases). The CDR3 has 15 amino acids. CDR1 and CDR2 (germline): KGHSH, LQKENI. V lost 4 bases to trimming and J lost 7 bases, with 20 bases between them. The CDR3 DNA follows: TGTGCCAGCTCACGTGATCCAGACCCAACGGGGGAGCAGTACTTC. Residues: CASSRDPDPTGEQYF.

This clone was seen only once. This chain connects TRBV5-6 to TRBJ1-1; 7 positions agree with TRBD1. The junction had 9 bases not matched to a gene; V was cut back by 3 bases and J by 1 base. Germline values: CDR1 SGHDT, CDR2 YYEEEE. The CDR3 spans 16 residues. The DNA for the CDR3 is TGTGCCAGCAGCTGGGCCGGGACAGTTTCGAACACTGAAGCTTTCTTT. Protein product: CASSWAGTVSNTEAFF.

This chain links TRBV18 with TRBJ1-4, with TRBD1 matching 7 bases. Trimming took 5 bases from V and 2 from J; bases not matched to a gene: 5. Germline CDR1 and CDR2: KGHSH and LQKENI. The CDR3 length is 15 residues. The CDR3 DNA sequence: TGTGCCAGCTCAACAGGGGCCCGCACTAATGAAAAACTGTTTTTT. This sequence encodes CASSTGARTNEKLFF.

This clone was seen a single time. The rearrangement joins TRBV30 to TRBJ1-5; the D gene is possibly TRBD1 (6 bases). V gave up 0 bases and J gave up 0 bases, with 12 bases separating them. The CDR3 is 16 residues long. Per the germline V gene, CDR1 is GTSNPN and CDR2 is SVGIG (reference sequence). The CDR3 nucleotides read TGTGCCTGGAGTGTCCGGACAGCTTATAGCAATCAGCCCCAGCATTTT. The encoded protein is CAWSVRTAYSNQPQHF. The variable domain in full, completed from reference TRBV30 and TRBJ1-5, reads SQTIHQWPATLVQPVGSPLSLECTVEGTSNPNLYWYRQAAGRGLQLLFYSVGIGQISSEVPQNLSASRPQDRQFILSSKKLLLSDSGFYLCAWSVRTAYSNQPQHFGDGTRLSIL.

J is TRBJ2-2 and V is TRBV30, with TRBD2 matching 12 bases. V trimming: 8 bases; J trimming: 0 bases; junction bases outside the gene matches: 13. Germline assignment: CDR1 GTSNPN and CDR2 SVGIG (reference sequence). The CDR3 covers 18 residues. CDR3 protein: CALRLRTSGTSNTGELFF. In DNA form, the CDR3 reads TGTGCCCTCCGACTGAGGACTAGCGGGACGTCGAACACCGGGGAGCTGTTTTTT.

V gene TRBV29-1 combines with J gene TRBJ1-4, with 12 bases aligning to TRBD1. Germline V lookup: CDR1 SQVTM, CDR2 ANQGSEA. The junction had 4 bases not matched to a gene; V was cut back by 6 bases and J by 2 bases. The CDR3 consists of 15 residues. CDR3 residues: CSVGTGGGTNEKLFF. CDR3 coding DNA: TGCAGCGTGGGGACAGGGGGCGGCACTAATGAAAAACTGTTTTTT.

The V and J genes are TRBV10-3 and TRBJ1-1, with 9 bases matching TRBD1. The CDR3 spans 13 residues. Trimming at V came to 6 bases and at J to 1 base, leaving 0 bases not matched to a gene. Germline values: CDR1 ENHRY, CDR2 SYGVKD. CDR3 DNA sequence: TGTGCCATCAGACAGGGGGCGAACACTGAAGCTTTCTTT. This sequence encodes CAIRQGANTEAFF.